The T cell receptor beta chain described here comes from a study of cytomegalovirus exposure and HLA in healthy donors. Overall study: Among 150 million to 200 million T cells, an earlier analysis found 90 million to 130 million unique TCR beta sequences.

Notes on the study in general: Overall, approximately 150 TCR beta chains were annotated as cytomegalovirus-associated.

The PCR used 60 Vbeta and 13 Jbeta primers. Generated by immunoSEQ multiplex PCR, the TCRdb table keeps only in-frame clones and is missing some. This sample carries 150,000 or so clones, 70% to 80% of them seen once, and the ten largest clones take about 0.69%. As concerns this clone: No antigen is known for it.

Germline V gene lookup returns CDR1 SGHTA and CDR2 FQGNSA. The CDR3 loop spans 13 amino acids. Trimming took 4 bases from V and 10 from J, leaving 14 bases between them. While unrecorded immune exposures were likely, the donors were nominally healthy when sampled. This clonotype was obtained from a female donor in good health and CMV-seronegative. The chain joins TRBV7-2 to TRBJ2-1; the D gene is possibly TRBD2 (6 bases). The sample taken for sequencing was PBMCs. CDR3 sequence reads: CASSSSALREQFF. CDR3 in DNA: TGTGCCAGCAGCTCTAGCGCCCTACGGGAGCAGTTCTTC.